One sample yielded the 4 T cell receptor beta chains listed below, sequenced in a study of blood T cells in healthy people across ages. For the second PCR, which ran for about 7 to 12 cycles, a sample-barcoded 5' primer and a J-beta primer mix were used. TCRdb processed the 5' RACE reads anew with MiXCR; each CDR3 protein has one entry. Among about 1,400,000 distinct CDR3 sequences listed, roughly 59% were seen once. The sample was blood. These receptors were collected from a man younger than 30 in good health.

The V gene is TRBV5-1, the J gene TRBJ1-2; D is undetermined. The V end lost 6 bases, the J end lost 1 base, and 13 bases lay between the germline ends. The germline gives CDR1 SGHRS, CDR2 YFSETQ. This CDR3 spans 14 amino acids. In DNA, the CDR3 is TGCGCCAGCAAGTACGATGGGCTTAACTATGGCTACACCTTC. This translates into CASKYDGLNYGYTF. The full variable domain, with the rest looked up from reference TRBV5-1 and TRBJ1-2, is KAGVTQTPRYLIKTRGQQVTLSCSPISGHRSVSWYQQTPGQGLQFLFEYFSETQRNKGNFPGRFSGRQFSNSRSEMNVSTLELGDSALYLCASKYDGLNYGYTFGSGTRLTVV.

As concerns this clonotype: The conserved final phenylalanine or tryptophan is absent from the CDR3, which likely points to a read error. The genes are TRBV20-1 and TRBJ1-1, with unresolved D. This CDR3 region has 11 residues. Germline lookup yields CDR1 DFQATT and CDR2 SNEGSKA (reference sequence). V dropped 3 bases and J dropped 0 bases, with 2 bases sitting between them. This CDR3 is CSASLNTEAFI. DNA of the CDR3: TGCAGTGCTAGTCTGAACACTGAAGCTTTCATT.

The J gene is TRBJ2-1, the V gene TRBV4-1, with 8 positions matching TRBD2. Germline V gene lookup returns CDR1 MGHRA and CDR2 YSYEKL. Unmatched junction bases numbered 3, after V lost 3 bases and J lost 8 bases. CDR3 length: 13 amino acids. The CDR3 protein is CASSHGTRDEQFF. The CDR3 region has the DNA TGCGCCAGCAGCCATGGGACTAGAGATGAGCAGTTCTTC.

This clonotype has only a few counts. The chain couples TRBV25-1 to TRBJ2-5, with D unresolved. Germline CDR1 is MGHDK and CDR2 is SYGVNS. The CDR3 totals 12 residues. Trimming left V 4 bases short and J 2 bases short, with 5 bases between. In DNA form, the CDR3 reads TGTGCCAGCAGTGCCCCACAAGAGACCCAGTACTTC. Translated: CASSAPQETQYF.